This entry concerns a single T cell receptor (beta chain). Antigen: not known. The data were taken from a study of radiation and T cells in renal cell carcinoma. Time point noted: blood 2 weeks post-SBRT. The treatment here: 15 Gy SBRT to primary tumor, nephrectomy 4 weeks later. Serial blood draws occurred at baseline and 2 and 4 weeks post-SBRT. The protocol was immunoSEQ multiplex PCR, while the TCRdb copy is restricted to in-frame clones and leaves out a portion. The table lists some 80,000 clones, 70% to 90% of them singletons. V was clipped by 0 bases and J by 0 bases; unmatched bases: 4. There are 18 residues in the CDR3. Germline V gives CDR1 SGHNT, CDR2 YYREEE (reference sequence). The study's findings and limits: Top tumor clonotypes rose in blood 2 weeks post-radiation, then contracted.

This chain links TRBV5-4 with TRBJ2-3; 13 positions match TRBD2. This sequence was found in a woman between 45 and 60 years old with renal cell carcinoma. The starting material was blood, obtained from a patient whose treatment included radiotherapy and nephrectomy. The DNA of the CDR3 is TGTGCCAGCAGCTTGGTACTAGCGGGGGGGCCTAGCACAGATACGCAGTATTTT. Encoded protein: CASSLVLAGGPSTDTQYF.